The source of this T cell receptor beta chain is a study of T cells in women clearing cervical HPV infection. Turning to the study itself: Case blood was drawn a median 149 days after lesion detection.

The table came from immunoSEQ multiplex PCR; TCRdb's copy has only in-frame clones and leaves some out. The sample totals about 31,000 clones. This TCR came from a woman aged 18 to 75 with a cervical HPV16 infection that either progressed to CIN3+ or cleared (not recorded which). The source material was blood buffy coat.

The CDR3 DNA, read in part, is TGTGCCAGCAGCCGGAGACAGGGGGGACATGAG. Translated, it gives CASSRRQGGHE. The entire CDR3 reads CASSRRQGGHEQFF. The chain employs TRBV7-9 and TRBJ2-1; 9 bases match TRBD1. From the germline J gene comes the end of the CDR3, since the read stops 3 residues before it. This CDR3 region has 14 residues. CDR1 is SEHNR, CDR2 FQNEAQ, per germline (reference sequence). After removal of 5 bases from V and 8 bases from J, the junction contained 7 bases not matched to a gene.